This T cell receptor beta chain was identified in a study of shared clonotypes between healthy human individuals. General study findings and limits: The sampled material consisted only of blood, and tissue repertoires are likely to differ.

Clones were sequenced by immunoSEQ multiplex PCR, and TCRdb holds only the in-frame ones, with some missing. The sample consists of some 980,000 clones, over 75% of them appearing once. On this clone itself: The antigen is not known.

The germline V gene has CDR1 SGHRS and CDR2 YFSETQ. The V gene lost 2 bases and the J gene lost 11 bases, with 22 bases spanning the gap. The CDR3 runs 15 residues. The receptor was isolated from a man between 18 and 29 years old in good health. The chain links TRBV5-1 to TRBJ1-1, with a weak D call TRBD1 (5 bases). The sample consisted of memory CD4+ T cells sorted from blood. The subset here: CD45RA-negative fraction. The CDR3: CASSFTQQESEGAFF. DNA of the CDR3: TGCGCCAGCAGCTTTACCCAACAGGAGTCCGAAGGGGCTTTCTTT.